A selection of T cell receptor beta chains follows, all from one sample in a study of cytomegalovirus exposure and HLA in healthy donors. Assay used: immunoSEQ multiplex PCR; TCRdb lists only in-frame clones, some missing. The table records fewer than 200,000 clones, roughly 70% of them present only once. The specimen sequenced was PBMCs. All receptors derive from a girl under 18 in good health and CMV-seronegative. The CDR3 runs from the conserved cysteine through the conserved F or W. Each record gives: CDR3 protein, CDR3 DNA, J gene, D gene, clone size, V gene. A D gene is named only where the DNA matches it firmly. The size field is filled for only some rows; it gives once, few, many or a size class.

CDR3aa: CASSEQGLTDTQYF; CDR3nt: TGTGCCAGCAGTGAACAGGGTTTGACAGATACGCAGTATTTT; j_gene: TRBJ2-3; d_gene: NA; abundance: NA; v_gene: TRBV2
CDR3aa: CASSPGGANYEQFF; CDR3nt: TGTGCCAGCAGCCCTGGGGGGGCGAACTATGAGCAGTTCTTC; j_gene: TRBJ2-1; d_gene: NA; abundance: NA; v_gene: TRBV7-8
CDR3aa: CATSVGGLNEQFF; CDR3nt: TGTGCCACCAGCGTAGGGGGTCTCAATGAGCAGTTCTTC; j_gene: TRBJ2-1; d_gene: NA; abundance: few; v_gene: TRBV15
CDR3aa: CASSLESNRVDQPQHF; CDR3nt: TGTGCCAGCAGCTTAGAATCTAACAGGGTCGATCAGCCCCAGCATTTT; j_gene: TRBJ1-5; d_gene: NA; abundance: NA; v_gene: TRBV7-6
CDR3aa: CASSLETGMNTEAFF; CDR3nt: TGCGCCAGCAGCTTGGAGACAGGCATGAACACTGAAGCTTTCTTT; j_gene: TRBJ1-1; d_gene: NA; abundance: NA; v_gene: TRBV5-1
CDR3aa: CASSRGQLEAFF; CDR3nt: TGTGCCAGCAGCCGAGGACAGCTAGAAGCTTTCTTT; j_gene: TRBJ1-1; d_gene: NA; abundance: NA; v_gene: TRBV7-9
CDR3aa: CASSPQTEGARGYTF; CDR3nt: TGTGCCAGCAGTCCCCAGACGGAGGGGGCGCGCGGCTACACCTTC; j_gene: TRBJ1-2; d_gene: TRBD1; abundance: NA; v_gene: TRBV27
CDR3aa: CASSSPGQGGVEAFF; CDR3nt: TGCGCCAGCAGCTCCCCGGGACAGGGGGGGGTTGAAGCTTTCTTT; j_gene: TRBJ1-1; d_gene: TRBD1; abundance: NA; v_gene: TRBV5-1
CDR3aa: CATGEGGNTGELFF; CDR3nt: TGTGCCACAGGGGAGGGGGGCAACACCGGGGAGCTGTTTTTT; j_gene: TRBJ2-2; d_gene: NA; abundance: few; v_gene: TRBV6-1
CDR3aa: CASRGTGGPQTQYF; CDR3nt: TGTGCCAGCAGAGGGACAGGGGGCCCGCAGACCCAGTACTTC; j_gene: TRBJ2-5; d_gene: TRBD1; abundance: NA; v_gene: TRBV6-5
CDR3aa: CASSHGLAGGPRYEQYF; CDR3nt: TGCGCCAGCAGCCACGGACTAGCGGGGGGCCCCCGCTACGAGCAGTACTTC; j_gene: TRBJ2-7; d_gene: TRBD2; abundance: few; v_gene: TRBV5-1
CDR3aa: CASSSGRTEAFF; CDR3nt: TGTGCCAGCAGCTCCGGGAGGACTGAAGCTTTCTTT; j_gene: TRBJ1-1; d_gene: NA; abundance: many; v_gene: TRBV11-2
CDR3aa: CASSPGQGLRYEQYF; CDR3nt: TGTGCCAGCAGCCCGGGACAGGGTTTGAGGTACGAGCAGTACTTC; j_gene: TRBJ2-7; d_gene: TRBD1; abundance: NA; v_gene: TRBV4-2
CDR3aa: CSAEASGGYEQYF; CDR3nt: TGCAGCGCCGAGGCTAGCGGGGGGTACGAGCAGTACTTC; j_gene: TRBJ2-7; d_gene: TRBD2; abundance: NA; v_gene: TRBV29-1
CDR3aa: CATAGGQGHSNQPQHF; CDR3nt: TGTGCCACCGCGGGGGGACAGGGTCATAGCAATCAGCCCCAGCATTTT; j_gene: TRBJ1-5; d_gene: TRBD1; abundance: NA; v_gene: TRBV15
CDR3aa: CASSLEPSYEQYF; CDR3nt: TGTGCCAGCAGCTTAGAGCCTTCCTACGAGCAGTACTTC; j_gene: TRBJ2-7; d_gene: NA; abundance: NA; v_gene: TRBV13
CDR3aa: CASSEPGQPQHF; CDR3nt: TGTGCCAGCAGTGAACCGGGTCAGCCCCAGCATTTT; j_gene: TRBJ1-5; d_gene: NA; abundance: NA; v_gene: TRBV2
CDR3aa: CASSGTVRELFF; CDR3nt: TGTGCCAGCAGTGGGACTGTCCGGGAGCTGTTTTTT; j_gene: TRBJ2-2; d_gene: NA; abundance: NA; v_gene: TRBV6-1
CDR3aa: CASSYGAGDTEAFF; CDR3nt: TGTGCCAGCAGTTACGGCGCGGGGGACACTGAAGCTTTCTTT; j_gene: TRBJ1-1; d_gene: NA; abundance: few; v_gene: TRBV6-5
CDR3aa: CASSLAWEGVRTEAFF; CDR3nt: TGTGCCAGCAGCTTAGCGTGGGAGGGAGTTAGGACTGAAGCTTTCTTT; j_gene: TRBJ1-1; d_gene: NA; abundance: few; v_gene: TRBV7-9
CDR3aa: CASSLDLALNNEAFF; CDR3nt: TGCGCCAGCAGCTTGGACCTAGCTCTGAACAATGAAGCTTTCTTT; j_gene: TRBJ1-1; d_gene: NA; abundance: NA; v_gene: TRBV5-1
CDR3aa: CASSTTGFGTEAFF; CDR3nt: TGTGCCAGTAGTACGACAGGGTTCGGCACTGAAGCTTTCTTT; j_gene: TRBJ1-1; d_gene: TRBD1; abundance: NA; v_gene: TRBV19
CDR3aa: CASSHGQAAYEQYF; CDR3nt: TGTGCCAGCAGCCATGGACAGGCCGCCTACGAGCAGTACTTC; j_gene: TRBJ2-7; d_gene: TRBD1; abundance: NA; v_gene: TRBV6-5
CDR3aa: CASSIGTGQGRGYTF; CDR3nt: TGTGCCAGTAGTATAGGAACCGGACAGGGTAGAGGCTACACCTTC; j_gene: TRBJ1-2; d_gene: TRBD1; abundance: NA; v_gene: TRBV19
CDR3aa: CASSLGTSRDTQYF; CDR3nt: TGTGCCAGCAGCTTAGGGACTAGCCGGGATACGCAGTATTTT; j_gene: TRBJ2-3; d_gene: TRBD2; abundance: once; v_gene: TRBV7-3
CDR3aa: CASSLLGGPGTEAFF; CDR3nt: TGTGCCAGCAGCTTACTCGGGGGGCCGGGCACTGAAGCTTTCTTT; j_gene: TRBJ1-1; d_gene: NA; abundance: NA; v_gene: TRBV7-3
CDR3aa: CASRPTPGIGYTF; CDR3nt: TGTGCCAGCAGACCGACCCCGGGGATAGGCTACACCTTC; j_gene: TRBJ1-2; d_gene: NA; abundance: NA; v_gene: TRBV5-6
CDR3aa: CASSFSRTGYGYTF; CDR3nt: TGTGCCAGCAGTTTTTCTCGGACAGGATATGGCTACACCTTC; j_gene: TRBJ1-2; d_gene: TRBD1; abundance: NA; v_gene: TRBV27
CDR3aa: CASSLVGGVDNEQFF; CDR3nt: TGTGCCAGCAGCTTAGTCGGCGGGGTCGACAATGAGCAGTTCTTC; j_gene: TRBJ2-1; d_gene: NA; abundance: NA; v_gene: TRBV7-9
CDR3aa: CASSLLADEQFF; CDR3nt: TGTGCCAGCAGCTTACTAGCGGATGAGCAGTTCTTC; j_gene: TRBJ2-1; d_gene: TRBD2; abundance: NA; v_gene: TRBV7-9
CDR3aa: CASRAPGAGGETQYF; CDR3nt: TGTGCCAGCAGAGCCCCTGGGGCGGGGGGGGAGACCCAGTACTTC; j_gene: TRBJ2-5; d_gene: TRBD2; abundance: few; v_gene: TRBV6-6